The TCR beta chain described here comes from a study of blood T cell repertoires in COVID-19. Study information: Donors in the United States, Italy and Spain gave samples during acute or convalescent COVID-19. From T cells, B-cell-depleted T cells, or PBMCs came the material, which was cDNA or gDNA.

In the original analysis: Estimated nucleated cell counts came from reference gene primer amplification. The method was immunoSEQ multiplex PCR; TCRdb's version includes in-frame clones alone and lacks a portion of them. That table furnishes V, J and clone size, whereas the DNA furnished D and trimming. This sample has approximately 79,000 clones, with around 89% found just once. V was clipped by 7 bases and J by 2 bases; unmatched bases: 17. Germline-derived CDR1 and CDR2 are SGHRS and YFSETQ. The CDR3 runs 19 residues. The TCR sequence derives from a man in his 60s with acute or convalescent COVID-19. The chain employs TRBV5-1 and TRBJ2-1, with 11 bases identical to TRBD1. The sample comprised peripheral blood. CDR3 nucleotide sequence: TGCGCCAGCCGTACTCGGACAGGGGGCAGACATGAACCCTACAATGAGCAGTTCTTC. Encoded protein: CASRTRTGGRHEPYNEQFF.